These 18 T cell receptor beta chains were all obtained from the same sample, sequenced in a study of technical replicates of blood from several donors. Repertoires were generated with immunoSEQ multiplex PCR, while TCRdb's copy carries only in-frame clones and drops some. The table includes just over 80,000 clones, about 94% detected once. Sequenced sample: T cells isolated from PBMCs. The receptors stem from a human donor in good health.

The count of this clone is one. The chain couples TRBV14 to TRBJ1-3, with 7 bases fitting TRBD1. The CDR3 consists of 13 residues. Trimming took 5 bases from V and 5 from J; bases not matched to a gene: 3. The germline gives CDR1 SGHDN, CDR2 FVKESK. The CDR3 loop is CASSLQGRNTIYF. In DNA, the CDR3 is TGTGCCAGCAGCTTACAGGGGAGAAACACCATATATTTT.

This sequence joins TRBV5-1 and TRBJ2-1, with 9 bases aligning to TRBD1. Losses at the gene ends were 1 base for V and 5 bases for J; bases not matched to a gene: 7. Germline V gene sequence: CDR1 SGHRS, CDR2 YFSETQ. This CDR3 spans 16 amino acids. The CDR3 coding sequence is TGCGCCAGCAGCTTGTCCGGGACAGGGTGGGACAATGAGCAGTTCTTC. Translated: CASSLSGTGWDNEQFF.

The chain carries TRBV7-9 and TRBJ2-7; TRBD2 is a possible D gene (6 bases). Germline CDR1 reads SEHNR; CDR2 reads FQNEAQ (reference sequence). The CDR3 runs to 17 residues. The ends were cut back, 0 bases at V and 3 bases at J, with 18 bases in the middle. The CDR3 here is CASSLAQGLSPFYEQYF. The CDR3, as DNA: TGTGCCAGCAGCTTAGCGCAGGGACTGTCCCCGTTCTACGAGCAGTACTTC.

The J gene is TRBJ2-2, the V gene TRBV5-1; 7 bases are a match to TRBD2. Per germline, CDR1 SGHRS and CDR2 YFSETQ. V lost 5 bases, J lost 2 bases, and 6 bases stayed unmatched. This CDR3 is 15 amino acids long. The CDR3 spells CASSPGTTNTGELFF. Written as DNA, the CDR3 is TGCGCCAGCAGTCCCGGGACTACCAACACCGGGGAGCTGTTTTTT. The full variable domain, rest sourced from reference TRBV5-1 and TRBJ2-2, is KAGVTQTPRYLIKTRGQQVTLSCSPISGHRSVSWYQQTPGQGLQFLFEYFSETQRNKGNFPGRFSGRQFSNSRSEMNVSTLELGDSALYLCASSPGTTNTGELFFGEGSRLTVL.

The chain carries TRBV14 and TRBJ2-1; weak D call: TRBD1 (6 bases). This CDR3 is 13 amino acids long. Germline lookup yields CDR1 SGHDN and CDR2 FVKESK. Trimming took 3 bases from V and 5 from J, leaving 8 bases between them. CDR3 sequence reads: CASSQGANNEQFF. CDR3 in DNA: TGTGCCAGCAGCCAGGGGGCGAACAATGAGCAGTTCTTC.

This rearrangement joins TRBV5-1 to TRBJ2-1, with D maybe TRBD2 (5 bases). Germline values: CDR1 SGHRS, CDR2 YFSETQ. This CDR3 has 12 amino acids. Trimming removed 2 bases at V and 7 bases at J, with 7 bases between. Written as DNA, the CDR3 is TGCGCCAGCAGCTTTCGGGGAAATGAGCAGTTCTTC. This sequence encodes CASSFRGNEQFF.

The chain is built from TRBV18 and TRBJ2-3; a weak D match, TRBD2 (6 bases). Trimming shortened V by 6 bases and J by 2 bases, and 15 bases separated the two germline ends. The CDR3 consists of 15 residues. Germline V gene sequence: CDR1 KGHSH, CDR2 LQKENI. CDR3 bases: TGTGCCAGCTCTCCCGTGCGGGATTCCACAGATACGCAGTATTTT. It encodes CASSPVRDSTDTQYF.

This chain connects TRBV4-1 to TRBJ1-1, with D perhaps TRBD1 (5 bases). Trimming stripped 8 bases from V and 4 bases from J, with 11 bases between. Germline CDR1 is MGHRA and CDR2 is YSYEKL. The CDR3 has 12 residues. CDR3 amino acids: CASSGGGTEAFF. CDR3 nucleotide sequence: TGCGCCAGCTCGGGCGGGGGCACTGAAGCTTTCTTT.

The rearrangement joins TRBV4-1 to TRBJ1-3; 7 nucleotides line up with TRBD1. There are 17 residues in the CDR3. Germline CDR1 and CDR2: MGHRA and YSYEKL. V was pared by 4 bases and J by 2 bases, with 11 bases of the junction left unmatched. This CDR3 is CASSLNVDRETGNTIYF. The DNA for the CDR3 is TGCGCCAGCAGCCTAAATGTAGACAGGGAAACTGGAAACACCATATATTTT.

This chain uses TRBV2 with TRBJ2-3, with D possibly TRBD2 on 6 matching bases. This CDR3 contains 14 residues. V lost 8 bases to trimming and J lost 0 bases, with 12 bases between them. Germline CDR1 SNHLY, CDR2 FYNNEI. CDR3 sequence: CASRAGTSTDTQYF. The CDR3 nucleotides are TGTGCCAGCCGAGCGGGCACTAGCACAGATACGCAGTATTTT.

The chain recombines TRBV28 with TRBJ2-7, with a possible D match to TRBD1 (5 bases). The CDR3 is 12 amino acids. The V end lost 2 bases, the J end lost 4 bases, and 6 bases lay between the germline ends. Per germline, CDR1 MDHEN and CDR2 SYDVKM. For the CDR3, the DNA is TGTGCCAGCAGTTTAAGGGGTTACGAGCAGTACTTC. Translation gives CASSLRGYEQYF.

This sequence joins TRBV7-9 and TRBJ2-7; the match to TRBD1 covers 9 bases. The CDR3 runs 15 residues. The V gene's germline CDR1 is SEHNR and CDR2 FQNEAQ (reference sequence). The ends lost 5 bases at V and 7 bases at J; junction bases unmatched: 12. The CDR3 nucleotides read TGTGCCAGCAGCCGATGGGACAGGGTAGAAGTTGAGCAGTACTTC. Translating gives CASSRWDRVEVEQYF.

This chain joins TRBV7-3 and TRBJ2-5, with a weak D call TRBD2 (6 bases). This CDR3 has 14 residues. The germline CDR1 and CDR2 sequences are SGHTA and FQGTGA. Trimming removed 3 bases from V and 1 base from J, with 9 bases in between. The CDR3 loop is CASSFRSGQETQYF. The CDR3 DNA sequence: TGTGCCAGCAGCTTTCGTAGCGGCCAAGAGACCCAGTACTTC.

The V and J genes are TRBV4-1 and TRBJ1-1, with D maybe TRBD1 (6 bases). Trimming cost V 3 bases and J 0 bases, with 14 bases left between them. This CDR3 spans 16 amino acids. CDR1 MGHRA and CDR2 YSYEKL come from the germline V gene. As DNA, the CDR3 is TGCGCCAGCAGCCAGGACAGTTTGATTATGAACACTGAAGCTTTCTTT. This translates into CASSQDSLIMNTEAFF.

The rearrangement links TRBV9 to TRBJ1-1; a possible D gene is TRBD1 (5 bases). Germline lookup yields CDR1 SGDLS and CDR2 YYNGEE. The CDR3 covers 13 residues. With 4 bases removed from V and 3 bases from J, the gap between germline ends came to 10 bases. The CDR3 DNA reads as TGTGCCAGCAGCCTGGGGGGGGACACTGAAGCTTTCTTT. It encodes CASSLGGDTEAFF. The whole variable domain, remainder taken from reference TRBV9 and TRBJ1-1, is DSGVTQTPKHLITATGQRVTLRCSPRSGDLSVYWYQQSLDQGLQFLIQYYNGEERAKGNILERFSAQQFPDLHSELNLSSLELGDSALYFCASSLGGDTEAFFGQGTRLTVV.

The rearrangement uses TRBV28 and TRBJ2-2; D gene unclear. This CDR3 has 13 amino acids. From germline, CDR1 is MDHEN and CDR2 SYDVKM. V gave up 6 bases and J gave up 8 bases, with 13 bases separating them. This CDR3 reads CASRVALTGELFF. The CDR3 nucleotides read TGTGCCAGCAGGGTAGCCTTGACGGGGGAGCTGTTTTTT.

This chain connects TRBV25-1 to TRBJ2-7; 11 bases align to TRBD2. This CDR3 is 13 amino acids long. Germline assignment: CDR1 MGHDK and CDR2 SYGVNS. V trimming: 7 bases; J trimming: 7 bases; junction bases outside the gene matches: 6. CDR3 in amino acids: CASNMGLAEEQYF. Here the CDR3 DNA reads TGTGCCAGCAATATGGGACTAGCGGAAGAGCAGTACTTC.

The chain couples TRBV6-6 to TRBJ2-2; D gene ambiguous. V was cut by 2 bases and J by 7 bases, with 5 bases left in between. Looked up from germline, CDR1 is MNHNY and CDR2 is SVGAGI (reference sequence). The CDR3 has 12 amino acids. The CDR3 DNA is TGTGCCAGCAGTTACCCCGGCGGGGAGCTGTTTTTT. Residues: CASSYPGGELFF.